This T cell receptor beta chain comes out of a study of graft-versus-host responses after intestinal transplantation. Study-wide context: Uniformly, recipients were administered anti-thymocyte globulin induction with subsequent tacrolimus and steroids for around three years.

With respect to this clone: The antigen remains unidentified.

Clones were read by immunoSEQ multiplex PCR, and TCRdb kept only the in-frame ones, dropping some. The sample holds approximately 89,000 clones, more than 85% seen once. The V gene lost 5 bases and the J gene lost 0 bases, with 10 bases spanning the gap. The CDR3 spans 14 residues. Per germline, CDR1 MNHNY and CDR2 SVGAGI (reference sequence). The sequencing used unstimulated CD4+ T cells sorted from spleen or lymph node cells, collected before intestinal transplant. The source is a human donor who received an intestinal transplant. The chain joins TRBV6-6 to TRBJ1-1; D ambiguous. The CDR3 region is CASSHYIMNTEAFF. CDR3 nucleotide sequence: TGTGCCAGCAGTCACTATATAATGAACACTGAAGCTTTCTTT.